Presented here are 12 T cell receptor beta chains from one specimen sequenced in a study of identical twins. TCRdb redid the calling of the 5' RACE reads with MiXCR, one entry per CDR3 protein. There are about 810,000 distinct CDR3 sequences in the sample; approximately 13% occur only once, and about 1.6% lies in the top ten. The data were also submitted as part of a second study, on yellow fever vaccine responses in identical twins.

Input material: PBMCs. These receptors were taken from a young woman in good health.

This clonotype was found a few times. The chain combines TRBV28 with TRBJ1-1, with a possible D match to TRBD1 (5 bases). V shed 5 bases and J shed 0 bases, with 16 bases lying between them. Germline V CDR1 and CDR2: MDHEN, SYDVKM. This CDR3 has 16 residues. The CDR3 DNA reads TGTGCCAGCAGTCTATTACCAGCCAGGGTGAACACTGAAGCTTTCTTT. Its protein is CASSLLPARVNTEAFF. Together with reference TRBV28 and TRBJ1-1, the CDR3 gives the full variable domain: DVKVTQSSRYLVKRTGEKVFLECVQDMDHENMFWYRQDPGLGLRLIYFSYDVKMKEKGDIPEGYSVSREKKERFSLILESASTNQTSMYLCASSLLPARVNTEAFFGQGTRLTVV.

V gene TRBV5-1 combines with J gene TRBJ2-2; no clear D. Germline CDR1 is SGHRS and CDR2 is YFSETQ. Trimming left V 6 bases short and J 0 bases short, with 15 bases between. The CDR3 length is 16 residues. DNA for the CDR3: TGCGCCAGCACCTCCAGTCAGCAGTCGAACACCGGGGAGCTGTTTTTT. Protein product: CASTSSQQSNTGELFF.

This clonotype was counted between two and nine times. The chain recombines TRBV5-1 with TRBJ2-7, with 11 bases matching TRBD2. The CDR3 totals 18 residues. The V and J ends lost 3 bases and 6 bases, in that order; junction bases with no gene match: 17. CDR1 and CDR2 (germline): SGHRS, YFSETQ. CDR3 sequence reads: CASSSQPGLADQGGEQYF. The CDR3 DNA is TGCGCCAGCAGCTCTCAACCGGGACTAGCGGACCAGGGGGGCGAGCAGTACTTC.

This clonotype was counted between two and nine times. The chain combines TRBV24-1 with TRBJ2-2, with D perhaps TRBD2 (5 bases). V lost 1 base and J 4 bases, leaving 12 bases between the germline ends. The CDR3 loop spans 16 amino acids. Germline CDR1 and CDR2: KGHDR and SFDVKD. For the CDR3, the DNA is TGTGCCACCAGTGATTTTGTGTGGGCGGGCACCGGGGAGCTGTTTTTT. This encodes CATSDFVWAGTGELFF.

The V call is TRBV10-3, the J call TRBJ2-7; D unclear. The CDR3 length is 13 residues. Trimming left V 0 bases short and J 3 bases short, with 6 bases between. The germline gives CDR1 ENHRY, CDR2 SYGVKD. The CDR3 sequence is CAISESANYEQYF. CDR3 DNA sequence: TGTGCCATCAGTGAGTCGGCCAACTACGAGCAGTACTTC.

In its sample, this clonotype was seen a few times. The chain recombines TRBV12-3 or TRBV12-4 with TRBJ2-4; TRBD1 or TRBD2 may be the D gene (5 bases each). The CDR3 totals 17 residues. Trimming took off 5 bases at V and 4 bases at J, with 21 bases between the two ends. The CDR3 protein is CASSLEGRPLGKNIQYF. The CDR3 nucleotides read TGTGCCAGCAGTCTCGAGGGGAGACCCCTGGGAAAAAACATTCAGTACTTC.

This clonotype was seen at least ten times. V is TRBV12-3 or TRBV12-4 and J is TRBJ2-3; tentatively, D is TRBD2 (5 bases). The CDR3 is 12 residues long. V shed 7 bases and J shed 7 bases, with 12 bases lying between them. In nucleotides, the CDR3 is TGTGCCAGCACCGAAGAGGGATATACGCAGTATTTT. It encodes CASTEEGYTQYF.

CDR3 nucleotide sequence: TGTGCCAGCAGTTACTTTCCTCAAAACCGGGACAGCAACACCGGGGAGCTGTTTTTT. The encoded protein is CASSYFPQNRDSNTGELFF. V and J are TRBV6-5 and TRBJ2-2; 7 bases are shared with TRBD1. The V gene end was trimmed by 1 base and the J gene end by 2 bases; junction bases not matched to a gene: 13. Germline assignment: CDR1 MNHEY and CDR2 SVGAGI. CDR3 length equals 19 residues.

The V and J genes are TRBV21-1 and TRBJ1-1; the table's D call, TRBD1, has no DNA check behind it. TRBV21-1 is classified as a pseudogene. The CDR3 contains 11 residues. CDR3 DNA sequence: TGTGTTACCGGGTTGAACCCTGAAGCTTTCTTT. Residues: CVTGLNPEAFF.

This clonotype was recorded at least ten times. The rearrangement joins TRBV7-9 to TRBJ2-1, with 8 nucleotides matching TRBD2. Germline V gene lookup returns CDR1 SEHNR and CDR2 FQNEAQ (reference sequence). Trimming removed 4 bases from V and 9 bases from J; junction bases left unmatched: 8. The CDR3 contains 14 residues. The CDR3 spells CASSSTGTSGEQFF. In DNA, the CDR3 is TGTGCCAGCAGCTCTACCGGGACTAGTGGTGAGCAGTTCTTC.

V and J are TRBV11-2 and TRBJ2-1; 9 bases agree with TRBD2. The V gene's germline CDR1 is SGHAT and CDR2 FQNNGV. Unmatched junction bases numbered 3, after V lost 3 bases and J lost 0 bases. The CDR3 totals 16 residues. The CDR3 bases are TGTGCCAGCAGCTTTAGCGGGGGAGGCTCCTACAATGAGCAGTTCTTC. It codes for CASSFSGGGSYNEQFF. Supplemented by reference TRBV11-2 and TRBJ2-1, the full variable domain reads EAGVAQSPRYKIIEKRQSVAFWCNPISGHATLYWYQQILGQGPKLLIQFQNNGVVDDSQLPKDRFSAERLKGVDSTLKIQPAKLEDSAVYLCASSFSGGGSYNEQFFGPGTRLTVL.

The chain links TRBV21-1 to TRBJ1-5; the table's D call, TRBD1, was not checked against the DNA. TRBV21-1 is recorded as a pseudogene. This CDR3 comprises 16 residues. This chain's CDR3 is CASSPLGDRSNQPQHF. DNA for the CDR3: TGTGCCAGCAGCCCATTGGGGGACAGAAGCAATCAGCCCCAGCATTTT.